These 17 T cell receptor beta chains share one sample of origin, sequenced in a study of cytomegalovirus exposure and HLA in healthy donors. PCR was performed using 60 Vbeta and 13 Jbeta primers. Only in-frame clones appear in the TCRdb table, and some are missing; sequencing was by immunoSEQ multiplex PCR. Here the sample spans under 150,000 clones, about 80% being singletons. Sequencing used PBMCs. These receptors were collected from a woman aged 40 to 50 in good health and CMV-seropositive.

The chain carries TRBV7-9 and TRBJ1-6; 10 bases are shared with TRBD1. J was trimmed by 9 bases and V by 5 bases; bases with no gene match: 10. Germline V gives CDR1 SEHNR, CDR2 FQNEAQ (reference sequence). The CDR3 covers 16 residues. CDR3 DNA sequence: TGTGCCAGCAGCCGTGGGACAGGGGCGAGGGGTTCACCCCTCCACTTT. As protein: CASSRGTGARGSPLHF.

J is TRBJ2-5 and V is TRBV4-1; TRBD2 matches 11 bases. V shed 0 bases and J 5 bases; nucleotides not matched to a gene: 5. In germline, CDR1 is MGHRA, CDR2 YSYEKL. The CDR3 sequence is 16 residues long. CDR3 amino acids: CASSQETSGSFETQYF. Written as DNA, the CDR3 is TGCGCCAGCAGCCAAGAAACTAGCGGGAGTTTTGAGACCCAGTACTTC.

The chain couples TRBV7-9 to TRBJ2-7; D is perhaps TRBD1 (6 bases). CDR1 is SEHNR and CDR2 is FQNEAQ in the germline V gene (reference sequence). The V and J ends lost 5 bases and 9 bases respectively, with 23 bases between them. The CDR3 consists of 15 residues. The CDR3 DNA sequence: TGTGCCAGCAGCCCTGGAGGCAGGGGCCGAGGGGGGCAGTACTTC. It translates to CASSPGGRGRGGQYF.

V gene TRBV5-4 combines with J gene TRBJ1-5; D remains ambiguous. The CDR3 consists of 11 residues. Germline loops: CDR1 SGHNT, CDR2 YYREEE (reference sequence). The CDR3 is CVALCNQPQHF. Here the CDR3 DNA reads TGTGTGGCCCTTTGCAATCAGCCCCAGCATTTT. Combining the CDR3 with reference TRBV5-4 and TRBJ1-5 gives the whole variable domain ETGVTQSPTHLIKTRGQQVTLRCSSQSGHNTVSWYQQALGQGPQFIFQYYREEENGRGNFPPRFSGLQFPNYSSELNVNALELDDSALYLCVALCNQPQHFGDGTRLSIL.

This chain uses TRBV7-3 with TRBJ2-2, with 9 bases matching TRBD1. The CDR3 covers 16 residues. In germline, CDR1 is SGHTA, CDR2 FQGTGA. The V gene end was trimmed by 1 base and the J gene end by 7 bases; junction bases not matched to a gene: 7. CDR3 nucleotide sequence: TGTGCCAGCAGCTTAATCGGGACAGGGTATAACGGGGAGCTGTTTTTT. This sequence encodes CASSLIGTGYNGELFF.

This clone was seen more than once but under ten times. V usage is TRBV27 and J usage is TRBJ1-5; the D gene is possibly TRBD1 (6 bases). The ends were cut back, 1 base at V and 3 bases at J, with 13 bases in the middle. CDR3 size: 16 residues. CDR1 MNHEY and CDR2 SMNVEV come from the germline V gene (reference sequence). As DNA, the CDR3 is TGTGCCAGCAGTTTATTCTGGACAGAGGCCAATCAGCCCCAGCATTTT. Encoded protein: CASSLFWTEANQPQHF.

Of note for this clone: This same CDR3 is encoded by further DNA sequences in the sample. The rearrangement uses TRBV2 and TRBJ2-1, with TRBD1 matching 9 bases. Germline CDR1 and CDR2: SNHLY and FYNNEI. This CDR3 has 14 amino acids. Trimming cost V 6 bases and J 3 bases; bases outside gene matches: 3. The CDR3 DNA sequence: TGTGCCAGCAGACCGGGACAGGGCTACAATGAGCAGTTCTTC. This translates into CASRPGQGYNEQFF.

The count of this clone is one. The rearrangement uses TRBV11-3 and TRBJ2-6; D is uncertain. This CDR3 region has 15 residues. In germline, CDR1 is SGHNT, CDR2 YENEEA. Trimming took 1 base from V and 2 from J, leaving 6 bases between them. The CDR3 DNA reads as TGTGCCAGCAGCTTAGTGGGCACTGGGGCCAACGTCCTGACTTTC. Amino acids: CASSLVGTGANVLTF. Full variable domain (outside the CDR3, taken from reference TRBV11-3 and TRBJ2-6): EAGVVQSPRYKIIEKKQPVAFWCNPISGHNTLYWYLQNLGQGPELLIRYENEEAVDDSQLPKDRFSAERLKGVDSTLKIQPAELGDSAVYLCASSLVGTGANVLTFGAGSRLTVL.

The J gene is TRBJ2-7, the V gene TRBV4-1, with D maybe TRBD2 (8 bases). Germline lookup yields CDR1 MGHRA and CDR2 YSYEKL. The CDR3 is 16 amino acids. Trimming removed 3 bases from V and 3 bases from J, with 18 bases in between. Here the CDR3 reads CASSQRQGAGGYEQYF. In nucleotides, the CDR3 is TGCGCCAGCAGCCAGCGACAGGGCGCGGGGGGCTACGAGCAGTACTTC.

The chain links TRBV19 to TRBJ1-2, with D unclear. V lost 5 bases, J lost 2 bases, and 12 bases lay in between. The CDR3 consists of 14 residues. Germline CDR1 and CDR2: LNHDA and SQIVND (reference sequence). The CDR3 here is CASSPEVINYGYTF. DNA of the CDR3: TGTGCCAGTAGTCCCGAGGTGATAAACTATGGCTACACCTTC.

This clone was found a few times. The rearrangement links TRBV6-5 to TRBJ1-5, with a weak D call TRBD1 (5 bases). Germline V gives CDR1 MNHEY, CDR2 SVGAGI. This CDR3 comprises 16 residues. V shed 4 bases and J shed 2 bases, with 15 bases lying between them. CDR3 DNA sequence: TGTGCCAGCAGTTTTTCCCATAGGGGCCGCAATCAGCCCCAGCATTTT. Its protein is CASSFSHRGRNQPQHF.

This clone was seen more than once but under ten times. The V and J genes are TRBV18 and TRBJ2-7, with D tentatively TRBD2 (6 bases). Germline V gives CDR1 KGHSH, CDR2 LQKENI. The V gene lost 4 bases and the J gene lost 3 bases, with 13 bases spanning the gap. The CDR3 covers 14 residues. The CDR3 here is CASSQGMDYYEQYF. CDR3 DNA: TGTGCCAGCTCACAGGGGATGGACTACTACGAGCAGTACTTC.

Here the CDR3 DNA reads TGCGCCAGCAGGCCACTCAAGGGACTAGCAGAAAACAATGAGCAGTTCTTC. It yields the protein CASRPLKGLAENNEQFF. This rearrangement joins TRBV10-2 to TRBJ2-1; 9 bases line up with TRBD2. Losses at the gene ends were 6 bases for V and 5 bases for J; bases not matched to a gene: 14. The V gene's germline CDR1 is WSHSY and CDR2 SAAADI. This CDR3 has 17 residues.

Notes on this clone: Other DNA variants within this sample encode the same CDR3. CDR3 in DNA: TGTGCCAGCAGCAGGGACTACACAGATACGCAGTATTTT. It codes for CASSRDYTDTQYF. V is TRBV2 and J is TRBJ2-3; 7 nucleotides line up with TRBD2. The CDR3 is 13 residues long. V was clipped by 6 bases and J by 2 bases; unmatched bases: 2. The V gene's germline CDR1 is SNHLY and CDR2 FYNNEI.

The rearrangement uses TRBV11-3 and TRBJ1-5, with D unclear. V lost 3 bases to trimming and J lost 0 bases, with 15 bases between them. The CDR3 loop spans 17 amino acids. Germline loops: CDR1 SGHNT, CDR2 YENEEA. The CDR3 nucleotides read TGTGCCAGCAGCTTTCAAGAGGGTCAGTATAGCAATCAGCCCCAGCATTTT. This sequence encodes CASSFQEGQYSNQPQHF.

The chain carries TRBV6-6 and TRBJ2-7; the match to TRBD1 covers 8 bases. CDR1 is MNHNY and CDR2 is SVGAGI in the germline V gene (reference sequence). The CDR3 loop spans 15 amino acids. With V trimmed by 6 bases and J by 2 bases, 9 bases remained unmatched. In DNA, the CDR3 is TGTGCCAGCAGCCGTGAAGGGACAGGTGCCTACGAGCAGTACTTC. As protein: CASSREGTGAYEQYF.

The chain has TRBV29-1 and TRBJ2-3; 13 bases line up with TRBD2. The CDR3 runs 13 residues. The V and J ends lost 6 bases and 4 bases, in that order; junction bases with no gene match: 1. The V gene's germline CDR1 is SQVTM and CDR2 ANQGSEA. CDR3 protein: CSVLAGGSDTQYF. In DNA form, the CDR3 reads TGCAGCGTACTAGCGGGAGGGTCAGATACGCAGTATTTT.